This record concerns one TCR beta chain sequence. Antigen unknown. The data stem from a study of OX40 agonist ivuxolimab in advanced cancers. This table comes from immunoSEQ multiplex PCR, and its TCRdb copy is limited to in-frame clones, with some not included. This sample has 30,000 to 40,000 clones, with around nine tenths found just once. The study's findings and limits: The 0.1-3.0 mg/kg partial responders had among the lowest clonal expansion.

In germline, CDR1 is SGHTA, CDR2 FQGNSA. The length of the CDR3 is 16 residues. V lost 5 bases to trimming and J lost 4 bases, with 18 bases between them. The rearrangement joins TRBV7-2 to TRBJ2-1; D may match TRBD1 or TRBD2 (6 bases each). The origin of this receptor is an adult with an advanced solid tumor such as melanoma, head and neck, liver or kidney cancer. Sequences were derived from CD4+ or CD8+ T cells sorted from blood, sampled in a trial of the OX40 agonist ivuxolimab. CDR3 bases: TGTGCCAGCAGCATCCGTAGCGGAGGGGGATACAATGAGCAGTTCTTC. The encoded protein is CASSIRSGGGYNEQFF.